The 9 T cell receptor beta chains given below trace back to one sample, sequenced in a study of cytomegalovirus exposure and HLA in healthy donors. TCRdb's table, derived via immunoSEQ multiplex PCR, lists solely in-frame clones and lacks some. The sample has 55,000 to 70,000 clones; roughly nine tenths are singletons. The sample taken for sequencing was PBMCs. Every receptor here comes from a man between 18 and 35 years old in good health and CMV-seronegative.

J is TRBJ1-3 and V is TRBV28; 8 positions agree with TRBD1. V lost 7 bases to trimming and J lost 0 bases; unmatched junction nucleotides: 8. Germline V gene lookup returns CDR1 MDHEN and CDR2 SYDVKM. The CDR3 loop spans 16 amino acids. CDR3 bases: TGTGCCAGCAAAAAAGGGACAGGATACTCTGGAAACACCATATATTTT. As protein: CASKKGTGYSGNTIYF.

The rearrangement uses TRBV11-3 and TRBJ2-1; D is unresolved. The CDR3 spans 15 residues. Trimming took 2 bases from V and 4 from J, leaving 12 bases between them. Looked up from germline, CDR1 is SGHNT and CDR2 is YENEEA. The CDR3 DNA reads TGTGCCAGCAGCTTAAATGGGCTTACATACAATGAGCAGTTCTTC. It translates to CASSLNGLTYNEQFF.

Worth noting for this clone: A junction boundary mismatches the germline segment, possibly from a read error. This chain connects TRBV7-7 to TRBJ2-3; 11 bases fit TRBD2. The germline V gene has CDR1 SSHAT and CDR2 FNYEAQ (reference sequence). The CDR3 spans 14 residues. CDR3 bases: TGTGCTAGCAGCTTAGCGGGACTAGCGGAGACGCAGTATTTT. Translated, it gives CASSLAGLAETQYF. The full variable domain, with the rest looked up from reference TRBV7-7 and TRBJ2-3, is GAGVSQSPRYKVTKRGQDVTLRCDPISSHATLYWYQQALGQGPEFLTYFNYEAQPDKSGLPSDRFSAERPEGSISTLTIQRTEQRDSAMYRCASSLAGLAETQYFGPGTRLTVL.

The rearrangement uses TRBV7-6 and TRBJ2-2, with 10 bases aligning to TRBD2. The trim removed 5 bases at V and 5 bases at J, leaving 11 bases unmatched. The CDR3 runs to 17 residues. Germline CDR1 is SGHVS and CDR2 is FNYEAQ. The CDR3 loop is CASSASPSGSYTGELFF. The CDR3, as DNA: TGTGCCAGCAGCGCAAGCCCTAGCGGGAGTTATACCGGGGAGCTGTTTTTT.

V usage is TRBV9 and J usage is TRBJ2-1, with 9 bases matching TRBD1. V trimming: 4 bases; J trimming: 5 bases; junction bases outside the gene matches: 10. From germline, CDR1 is SGDLS and CDR2 YYNGEE. The CDR3 is made up of 16 amino acids. The CDR3 DNA reads as TGTGCCAGCAGCCTCGCCGGGACAGGGCTAGACAATGAGCAGTTCTTC. Its protein is CASSLAGTGLDNEQFF.

The chain uses TRBV11-3 and TRBJ2-2; D is undetermined. Germline V CDR1 and CDR2: SGHNT, YENEEA. The CDR3 extends over 14 amino acids. V was cut by 1 base and J by 1 base, with 4 bases left in between. The CDR3: CASSLGGNTGELFF. CDR3 in DNA: TGTGCCAGCAGCTTAGGAGGGAACACCGGGGAGCTGTTTTTT.

This chain joins TRBV7-2 and TRBJ2-3; D perhaps matches TRBD1 (6 bases). Germline loops: CDR1 SGHTA, CDR2 FQGNSA. The V and J ends lost 0 bases and 2 bases respectively, with 9 bases between them. CDR3 length equals 15 residues. The CDR3 sequence: CASSLAGQTTDTQYF. The CDR3 DNA follows: TGTGCCAGCAGCTTAGCTGGACAGACCACAGATACGCAGTATTTT.

The chain links TRBV30 to TRBJ2-3; D unresolved. V gave up 1 base and J gave up 0 bases, with 11 bases separating them. The CDR3 runs to 15 residues. The germline gives CDR1 GTSNPN, CDR2 SVGIG (reference sequence). DNA for the CDR3: TGTGCCTGGAGTGATGACTTTTCTAGCACAGATACGCAGTATTTT. This sequence encodes CAWSDDFSSTDTQYF.

The chain carries TRBV21-1 and TRBJ1-2. TRBV21-1 is a known pseudogene. This CDR3 is built from 12 residues. The CDR3: CARRNGLDGYTF. CDR3 nucleotides: TGTGCCAGGAGGAATGGGTTGGATGGCTACACCTTC.